The sequence of this T cell receptor (beta chain) was determined in a study of CD8 T cells in ankylosing spondylitis. Points from the study as a whole: Disease-associated clones were reportedly significantly overrepresented in matched ankylosing spondylitis synovial fluid.

The table lists this clonotype with many counts. Its antigen is undetermined. The V end lost 0 bases, the J end lost 0 bases, and 8 bases lay between the germline ends. The CDR3 consists of 15 residues. Germline V gives CDR1 SGDLS, CDR2 YYNGEE. Quantitative 5'-RACE with molecular barcodes produced the TCR beta libraries. TCRdb called the 5' RACE reads again in MiXCR, with one record for every CDR3 protein. The repertoire holds 200,000 or so distinct CDR3 sequences, with about 20% as singletons. V and J are TRBV9 and TRBJ2-3, with D perhaps matching TRBD2 (5 bases). The sequence was obtained from a male donor between 10 and 30 years old with ankylosing spondylitis or in good health (not recorded which). The sequenced material came from blood, either unsorted or a sorted T cell fraction (not recorded which). The DNA of the CDR3 is TGTGCCAGCAGCGTAGGTCAGCGGAGCACAGATACGCAGTATTTT. Residues: CASSVGQRSTDTQYF.